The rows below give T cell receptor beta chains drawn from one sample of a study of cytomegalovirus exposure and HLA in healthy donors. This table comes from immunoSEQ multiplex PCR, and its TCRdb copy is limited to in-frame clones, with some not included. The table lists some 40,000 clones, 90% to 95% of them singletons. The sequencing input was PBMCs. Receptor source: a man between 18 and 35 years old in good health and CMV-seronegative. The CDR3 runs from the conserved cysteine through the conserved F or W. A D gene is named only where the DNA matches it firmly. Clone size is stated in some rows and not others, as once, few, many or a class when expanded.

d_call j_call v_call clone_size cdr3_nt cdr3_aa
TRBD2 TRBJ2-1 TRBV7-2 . TGTGCCAGCAGCCGGTGGGGGAGGGCCACTTACAATGAGCAGTTCTTC CASSRWGRATYNEQFF
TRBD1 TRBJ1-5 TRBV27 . TGTGCCAGCAGTGGACAGGGCAATCAGCCCCAGCATTTT CASSGQGNQPQHF
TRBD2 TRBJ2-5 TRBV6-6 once TGTGCCAGCTCAGTTACTAGCGGGGGGATACAAGAGACCCAGTACTTC CASSVTSGGIQETQYF
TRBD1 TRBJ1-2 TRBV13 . TGTGCCAGCAGCTTATATGGGAAGGGGGCTGGCTACACCTTC CASSLYGKGAGYTF
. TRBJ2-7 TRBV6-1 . TGTGCCAGCAGTGAAGTAAGGGGTGGCTACGAGCAGTACTTC CASSEVRGGYEQYF
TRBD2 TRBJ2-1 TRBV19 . TGTGCCAGTAGTCCCGAACGGACTAGCGGGAGATCAAGTTGGAACAATGAGCAGTTCTTC CASSPERTSGRSSWNNEQFF
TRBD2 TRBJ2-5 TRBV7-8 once TGTGCCAGCAGCTGGGGTAGCGGGGGGTCACGACAAGAGACCCAGTACTTC CASSWGSGGSRQETQYF
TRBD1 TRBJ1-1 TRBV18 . TGTGCCAGCTCACTTCAGGGGGGCACTGAAGCTTTCTTT CASSLQGGTEAFF
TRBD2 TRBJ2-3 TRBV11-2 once TGTGCCAGCAGCTTATTATCTAGCGGGAGGAGAGATACGCAGTATTTT CASSLLSSGRRDTQYF
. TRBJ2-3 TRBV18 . TGTGCCAGCTCACCATCCACAGTAGCGGTCACAGATACGCAGTATTTT CASSPSTVAVTDTQYF
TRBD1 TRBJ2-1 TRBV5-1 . TGCGCCAGCAGCCCACAGGGGTTGAATGAGCAGTTCTTC CASSPQGLNEQFF
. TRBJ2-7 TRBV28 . TGTGCCAGCAGTACCCAAAGACTCTTAACGGCTTACGAGCAGTACTTC CASSTQRLLTAYEQYF
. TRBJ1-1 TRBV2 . TGTGCCAGCAGTGAAGAGCGGGACAAGTCATTT CASSEERDKSF
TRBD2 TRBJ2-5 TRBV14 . TGTGCCAGCAGCCGACTAGCGGGGGGCGCGTACCAAGAGACCCAGTACTTC CASSRLAGGAYQETQYF
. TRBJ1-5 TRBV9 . TGTGCCAGCAGCGTAGAGGGGCTAGATCAGCCCCAGCATTTT CASSVEGLDQPQHF
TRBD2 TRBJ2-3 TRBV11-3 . TGTGCCAGCAGCTTAAGAGGGAGGGCCGTCGGAGATACGCAGTATTTT CASSLRGRAVGDTQYF
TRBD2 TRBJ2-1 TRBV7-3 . TGTGCCAGCAGCCCTACTAGCGGGAGCTCCTACAATGAGCAGTTCTTC CASSPTSGSSYNEQFF
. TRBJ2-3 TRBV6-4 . TGTGCCAGCAGTGACCACGGACGGGAAGATACGCAGTATTTT CASSDHGREDTQYF
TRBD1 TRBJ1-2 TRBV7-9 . TGTGCCAGCAGCTCCCCCAACAGACAGGGGTCGAACTATGGCTACACCTTC CASSSPNRQGSNYGYTF
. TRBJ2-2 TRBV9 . TGTGCCAGCAGCGTAGGATCCCAGACTAAGACCGGGGAGCTGTTTTTT CASSVGSQTKTGELFF
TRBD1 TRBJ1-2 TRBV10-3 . TGTGCCACCCGGGACAGGGATAACTATGGCTACACCTTC CATRDRDNYGYTF
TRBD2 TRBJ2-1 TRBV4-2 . TGTGCCAGCAGCCAAGAGGGCGGGAGCTCCTACAATGAGCAGTTCTTC CASSQEGGSSYNEQFF
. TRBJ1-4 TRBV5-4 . TGTGCCAGCAGCTTGGCCCGTACCGGTAAACTGTTTTTT CASSLARTGKLFF
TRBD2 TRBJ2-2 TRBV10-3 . TGTGCCATCAGCCCCGGTTGGGCGGGAGGACGCACCGGGGAGCTGTTTTTT CAISPGWAGGRTGELFF
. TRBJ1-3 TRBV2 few TGTGCCAGCAGCCAGGGAGGAAACACCATATATTTT CASSQGGNTIYF
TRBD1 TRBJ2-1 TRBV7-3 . TGTGCCAGCAGCTACTCATCCGGGACAGGGGGGACCGATGAGCAGTTCTTC CASSYSSGTGGTDEQFF
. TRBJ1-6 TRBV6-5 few TGTGCCAGCAGGAAACAGGGATCTCACTCACCCCTCCACTTT CASRKQGSHSPLHF
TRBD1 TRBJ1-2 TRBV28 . TGTGCCAGCAGTTCCGAGGGCAGGACAGGCTATGGCTACACCTTC CASSSEGRTGYGYTF
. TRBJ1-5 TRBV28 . TGTGCCAGCAGCAGGGCCCTAGATCCTCAGCCCCAGCATTTT CASSRALDPQPQHF
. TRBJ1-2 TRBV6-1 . TGTGCCAGCAGCCCCGGGGGAGGGTTTGGCTACACCTTC CASSPGGGFGYTF
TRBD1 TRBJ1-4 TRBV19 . TGTGCCAGTAGGAGGACAGGGGGCGAAAAACTGTTTTTT CASRRTGGEKLFF
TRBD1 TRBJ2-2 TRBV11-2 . TGTGCCAGCAGCTCGCACCCAGAACCCGGGACAGAAAACACCGGGGAGCTGTTTTTT CASSSHPEPGTENTGELFF
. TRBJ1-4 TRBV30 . TGTGCCTGGAGTGTAGCCAGGGGTGGTGAAAAACTGTTTTTT CAWSVARGGEKLFF
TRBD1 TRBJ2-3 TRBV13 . TGTGCCAGCAGCTTAGGCCAAGGGGGCCCCACAGATACGCAGTATTTT CASSLGQGGPTDTQYF
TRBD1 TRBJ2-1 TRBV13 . TGTGCCAGCAGCCAACAGGGGGATGAGCAGTTCTTC CASSQQGDEQFF
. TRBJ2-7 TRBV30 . TGTGCCTGGAGTGTAGGGGGACCTTCCTACGAGCAGTACTTC CAWSVGGPSYEQYF
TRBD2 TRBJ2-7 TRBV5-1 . TGCGCCAGCAGCCCGGCGGGACTAGTGGTCTACGAGCAGTACTTC CASSPAGLVVYEQYF
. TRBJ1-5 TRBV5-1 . TGCGCCAGCAGAGGAGGGCTGGATCAGCCCCAGCATTTT CASRGGLDQPQHF
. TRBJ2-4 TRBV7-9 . TGTGCCAGCAGCTTAGGGGTGGGGGCGTCCAAAAACATTCAGTACTTC CASSLGVGASKNIQYF
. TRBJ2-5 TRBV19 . TGTGCCAGTAGTCGGGACACGGAGACCCAGTACTTC CASSRDTETQYF
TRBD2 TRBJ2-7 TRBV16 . TGTGCCAGCAGCCCTCCACTGGGAGCGGGGGAGCAGTACTTC CASSPPLGAGEQYF
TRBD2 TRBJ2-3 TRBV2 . TGTGCCAGCAGTCCTGGACTAGCGGGAGGGCCAGATACGCAGTATTTT CASSPGLAGGPDTQYF
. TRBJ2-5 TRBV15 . TGTGCCACCAGCAAGGGGCCTAGTTCAGGATCTGGCCAAGAGACCCAGTACTTC CATSKGPSSGSGQETQYF
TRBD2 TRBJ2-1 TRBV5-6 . TGTGCCAGCAGCTACATCCTAGCGGCCTGGGGATCAAGTCAGGGTGAGCAGTTCTTC CASSYILAAWGSSQGEQFF
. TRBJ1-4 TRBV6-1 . TGTGCCAGCAGTCCCGGGACACCTCCCGAAAAACTGTTTTTT CASSPGTPPEKLFF
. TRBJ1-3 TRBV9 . TGTGCCAGCAGCCCCTACCGCCCAAGCTCTGGAAACACCATATATTTT CASSPYRPSSGNTIYF
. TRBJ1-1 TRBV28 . TGTGCCACCAATGGGGAGGGGGGGATCCTCACTGAAGCTTTCTTT CATNGEGGILTEAFF
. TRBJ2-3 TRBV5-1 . TGCGCCAGCAGCTCCGGAGATTCTAGCACAGATACGCAGTATTTT CASSSGDSSTDTQYF
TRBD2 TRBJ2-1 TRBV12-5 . TGTGCTAGTGGTTTGGTACTAGCGGGGGACAATGAGCAGTTCTTC CASGLVLAGDNEQFF
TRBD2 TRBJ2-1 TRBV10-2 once TGCGCCAGCAAACAACTAGCGGCAGACAATGAGCAGTTCTTC CASKQLAADNEQFF
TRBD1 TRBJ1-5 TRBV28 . TGTGCCAGCAGTTTACCTCTGTCAGGGGGTCAGCCCCAGCATTTT CASSLPLSGGQPQHF
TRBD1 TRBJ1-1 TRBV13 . TGTGCCAGCAGCTTACAGGGGGCCACTGAAGCTTTCTTT CASSLQGATEAFF
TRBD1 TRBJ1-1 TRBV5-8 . TGTGCCAGCAGCTCTAGAGACAGGGCCTCTGAAGCTTTCTTT CASSSRDRASEAFF